These T cell receptor beta chains were read from a single sample in a study of blood T cell repertoires in COVID-19. Some clones are missing from TCRdb's copy, which holds only in-frame ones; the method was immunoSEQ multiplex PCR. The sample gives over 120,000 clones, approximately 90% of which show up once; 2.5% to 3.5% is in the top ten. Sequencing used peripheral blood. Source of these receptors: a man in his fifties or sixties with active or convalescent COVID-19. CDR3s include the opening cysteine and the closing phenylalanine or tryptophan. Fields, in order: D gene, J gene, V gene, clone size, CDR3 DNA, CDR3 protein. A D gene is named only where the DNA matches it firmly. For some rows the clone size is stated as once, few or many, or as a class when expanded; others skip it.

d_gene: NA
j_gene: TRBJ2-7
v_gene: TRBV6-1
abundance: NA
CDR3nt: TGTGCCAGCAGTGAAGGAGGGAGGGTAACAGGGGGCTACGAGCAGTACTTC
CDR3aa: CASSEGGRVTGGYEQYF

d_gene: NA
j_gene: TRBJ1-4
v_gene: TRBV28
abundance: NA
CDR3nt: TGTGCCAGCAGTTCAGGGATGAATGAAAAACTGTTTTTT
CDR3aa: CASSSGMNEKLFF

d_gene: TRBD1
j_gene: TRBJ1-1
v_gene: TRBV18
abundance: NA
CDR3nt: TGTGCCAGCTCACCATCAACAGGGGGAAGGGCCGAAGCTTTCTTT
CDR3aa: CASSPSTGGRAEAFF

d_gene: TRBD1
j_gene: TRBJ1-6
v_gene: TRBV20-1
abundance: NA
CDR3nt: TGCAGTGCTAGTCCCCCGTATACAGGGGATTCACCCCTCCACTTT
CDR3aa: CSASPPYTGDSPLHF

d_gene: NA
j_gene: TRBJ1-6
v_gene: TRBV2
abundance: NA
CDR3nt: TGTGCCAGCGGACCGCGGGGCTTCGGTTCACCCCTCCACTTT
CDR3aa: CASGPRGFGSPLHF

d_gene: NA
j_gene: TRBJ1-2
v_gene: TRBV3-1/TRBV3-2
abundance: NA
CDR3nt: TGTGCCAGCAGCTCCCAGGGGAGGGGAAATGGCTACACCTTC
CDR3aa: CASSSQGRGNGYTF

d_gene: TRBD1
j_gene: TRBJ2-5
v_gene: TRBV10-3
abundance: NA
CDR3nt: TGTGCCATCAGTACACAGACAGGGGTCCAAGAGACCCAGTACTTC
CDR3aa: CAISTQTGVQETQYF

d_gene: TRBD1
j_gene: TRBJ2-7
v_gene: TRBV5-4
abundance: NA
CDR3nt: TGTGCCAGCAGCTTGAAGGCAGGGGGAAACGAGCAGTACTTC
CDR3aa: CASSLKAGGNEQYF

d_gene: TRBD2
j_gene: TRBJ2-7
v_gene: TRBV19
abundance: NA
CDR3nt: TGTGCCAGTAGGCTAGCGGCCCAAGCCACCTACGAGCAGTACTTC
CDR3aa: CASRLAAQATYEQYF

d_gene: TRBD1
j_gene: TRBJ1-4
v_gene: TRBV18
abundance: NA
CDR3nt: TGTGCCAGCTCACCCAATAGAAGACAGGGGATTAATGAAAAACTGTTTTTT
CDR3aa: CASSPNRRQGINEKLFF

d_gene: TRBD2
j_gene: TRBJ2-5
v_gene: TRBV25-1
abundance: NA
CDR3nt: TGTGCCAGCAGTGAATCGGCCCGACTAGCGACTCCCCAAGAGACCCAGTACTTC
CDR3aa: CASSESARLATPQETQYF

d_gene: TRBD1
j_gene: TRBJ2-6
v_gene: TRBV6-2/TRBV6-3
abundance: NA
CDR3nt: TGTGCCAGCAGTTCATTACCCGGGACAGGGACGTCTGGGGCCAACGTCCTGACTTTC
CDR3aa: CASSSLPGTGTSGANVLTF

d_gene: NA
j_gene: TRBJ1-5
v_gene: TRBV2
abundance: NA
CDR3nt: TGTGCCAGCAGCAGGGGCAATCAGCCCCAGCATTTT
CDR3aa: CASSRGNQPQHF

d_gene: NA
j_gene: TRBJ1-2
v_gene: TRBV5-1
abundance: once
CDR3nt: TGCGCCAGCAGCTTGGTTTGGACAGATGACTATGGCTACACCTTC
CDR3aa: CASSLVWTDDYGYTF

d_gene: TRBD2
j_gene: TRBJ2-1
v_gene: TRBV19
abundance: NA
CDR3nt: TGTGCCAGTAGTATAGCGCTATCGGGACTAGCCAATGAGCAGTTCTTC
CDR3aa: CASSIALSGLANEQFF

d_gene: TRBD1
j_gene: TRBJ2-3
v_gene: TRBV2
abundance: NA
CDR3nt: TGTGCCAGCCGCCCCTCAGGGGGTTATGGGCAGTATTTT
CDR3aa: CASRPSGGYGQYF

d_gene: TRBD2
j_gene: TRBJ2-1
v_gene: TRBV6-1
abundance: NA
CDR3nt: TGTGCCAGCAGTGCAGAATCCGGGACTAGCGGGGGGGCAAGGCAGTTCTTC
CDR3aa: CASSAESGTSGGARQFF

d_gene: TRBD2
j_gene: TRBJ2-2
v_gene: TRBV7-3
abundance: few
CDR3nt: TGTGCCAGCAGCTTAGTCCAGTGGCTAGCGGGGGCCGGCACCGGGGAGCTGTTTTTT
CDR3aa: CASSLVQWLAGAGTGELFF

d_gene: NA
j_gene: TRBJ2-7
v_gene: TRBV18
abundance: NA
CDR3nt: TGTGCCAGCTCACCGACGGCCCAGGACGAGCAGTACTTC
CDR3aa: CASSPTAQDEQYF

d_gene: TRBD1
j_gene: TRBJ1-5
v_gene: TRBV7-9
abundance: NA
CDR3nt: TGTGCCAGCAGCCCAGGGGGGATTCTCAATCAGCCCCAGCATTTT
CDR3aa: CASSPGGILNQPQHF

d_gene: NA
j_gene: TRBJ2-7
v_gene: TRBV27
abundance: NA
CDR3nt: TGTGCCAGCAGTTTATCGGGGGGCTACGAGCAGTACTTC
CDR3aa: CASSLSGGYEQYF

d_gene: TRBD1
j_gene: TRBJ1-1
v_gene: TRBV9
abundance: NA
CDR3nt: TGTGCCAGCAGCGTAGTGGGACAGGGGGCTTTGACTGAAGCTTTCTTT
CDR3aa: CASSVVGQGALTEAFF

d_gene: TRBD2
j_gene: TRBJ2-7
v_gene: TRBV9
abundance: NA
CDR3nt: TGTGCCAGCAACCCCTCCAGGACTAGCGGGTACTACGAGCAGTACTTC
CDR3aa: CASNPSRTSGYYEQYF

d_gene: TRBD1
j_gene: TRBJ1-1
v_gene: TRBV29-1
abundance: NA
CDR3nt: TGCAGCGTTGTCAGGGGGCGCGGGACTGAAGCTTTCTTT
CDR3aa: CSVVRGRGTEAFF

d_gene: NA
j_gene: TRBJ2-7
v_gene: TRBV29-1
abundance: NA
CDR3nt: TGCAGCGTTGAAGAACGGCACACAGGAAGCGAGCAGTACTTC
CDR3aa: CSVEERHTGSEQYF

d_gene: NA
j_gene: TRBJ2-2
v_gene: TRBV21-1
abundance: NA
CDR3nt: TGTGCCAGCAGCAAATCCGGAAGACAGACCGCGAACACCGGGGAGCTGTTTTTT
CDR3aa: CASSKSGRQTANTGELFF

d_gene: NA
j_gene: TRBJ1-5
v_gene: TRBV28
abundance: NA
CDR3nt: TGTGCCAGCAGTTTAGAACAGGGTCAGCCCCAGCATTTT
CDR3aa: CASSLEQGQPQHF

d_gene: TRBD2
j_gene: TRBJ2-7
v_gene: TRBV7-2
abundance: NA
CDR3nt: TGTGCCAGCAGCGCAAGGACTAGCGGAAAAGAGCAGTACTTC
CDR3aa: CASSARTSGKEQYF

d_gene: NA
j_gene: TRBJ2-7
v_gene: TRBV6-2/TRBV6-3
abundance: NA
CDR3nt: TGTGCCAGCAGTACCCCACTCCTTTACGAGCAGTACTTC
CDR3aa: CASSTPLLYEQYF

d_gene: NA
j_gene: TRBJ2-4
v_gene: TRBV7-2
abundance: NA
CDR3nt: TGTGCCAGCAGCTTGGGCCCGTACAGGGAAAACATTCAGTACTTC
CDR3aa: CASSLGPYRENIQYF

d_gene: TRBD1
j_gene: TRBJ1-2
v_gene: TRBV6-5
abundance: NA
CDR3nt: TGTGCCAGCAGTTTCCATACAGGGGGAGGCTATGGCTACACCTTC
CDR3aa: CASSFHTGGGYGYTF

d_gene: TRBD2
j_gene: TRBJ2-1
v_gene: TRBV9
abundance: NA
CDR3nt: TGTGCCAGCAGCGTTAGCGGGGACTCCTACAATGAGCAGTTCTTC
CDR3aa: CASSVSGDSYNEQFF

d_gene: TRBD2
j_gene: TRBJ2-7
v_gene: TRBV11-3
abundance: NA
CDR3nt: TGTGCCAGCAGCTTATCGGGGGGAAGTGAGCAGTACTTC
CDR3aa: CASSLSGGSEQYF

d_gene: NA
j_gene: TRBJ2-7
v_gene: TRBV3-1/TRBV3-2
abundance: few
CDR3nt: TGTGCCAGCAGCCATTTAAACGGGAACGAGCAGTACTTC
CDR3aa: CASSHLNGNEQYF

d_gene: TRBD1
j_gene: TRBJ1-3
v_gene: TRBV18
abundance: NA
CDR3nt: TGTGCCAGCTCACAGGGAACAGGGGCTCTCTCTGGAAACACCATATATTTT
CDR3aa: CASSQGTGALSGNTIYF

d_gene: TRBD2
j_gene: TRBJ2-3
v_gene: TRBV15
abundance: NA
CDR3nt: TGTGCCACCGGACAGCGGGAGTTCACAGATACGCAGTATTTT
CDR3aa: CATGQREFTDTQYF

d_gene: NA
j_gene: TRBJ1-2
v_gene: TRBV5-4
abundance: NA
CDR3nt: TGTGCCAGCAGCTTGGGACAGTTATATGGCTACACCTTC
CDR3aa: CASSLGQLYGYTF

d_gene: NA
j_gene: TRBJ1-1
v_gene: TRBV4-3
abundance: NA
CDR3nt: TGCGCCAGCAGCCAAGAGGCCAGGGGATTTGGTAGGAACACTGAAGCTTTCTTT
CDR3aa: CASSQEARGFGRNTEAFF

d_gene: NA
j_gene: TRBJ2-5
v_gene: TRBV2
abundance: NA
CDR3nt: TGTGCCAGCCGGGTGGTGAGGGATAGGCAAGAGACCCAGTACTTC
CDR3aa: CASRVVRDRQETQYF

d_gene: TRBD1
j_gene: TRBJ1-5
v_gene: TRBV6-6
abundance: NA
CDR3nt: TGTGCCAGCAGTTACTCCGGGCACAGGGGGCCTCAGCCCCAGCATTTT
CDR3aa: CASSYSGHRGPQPQHF